These T cell receptor beta chains were read from a single sample in a study of shared clonotypes between healthy human individuals. The table came from immunoSEQ multiplex PCR; TCRdb's copy has only in-frame clones and leaves some out. Of around 430,000 clones listed, about 85% were seen once; the top ten hold around 14%. Sequencing used PBMCs. The receptors shown here come from a woman in her 40s in good health. Some clones in this sample may be carry-over from other donors' samples. Both conserved end residues are part of each CDR3. The D gene is left open where the match is weak. Only part of the rows carry a size: once, few, many, or a class if the clone is expanded.

>TRBJ1-3|-|-|TRBV5-5
TGTGCCAGCAGCCCTCATGGGGGGTCTGGAAACACCATATATTTT
CASSPHGGSGNTIYF
>TRBJ2-2|TRBD2|-|TRBV6-5
TGTGCCAGCAGAAACCGACTAGCCCCCGGGGAGCTGTTTTTT
CASRNRLAPGELFF
>TRBJ2-1|-|-|TRBV7-2
TGTGCCAGCAGCTTAACCCGGGACCCCTACAATGAGCAGTTCTTC
CASSLTRDPYNEQFF
>TRBJ1-5|TRBD1|many|TRBV10-3
TGTGCCATCAGTGAGTCGGCAGGGGGCCGGCCCCAGCATTTT
CAISESAGGRPQHF
>TRBJ1-4|TRBD1|-|TRBV27
TGTGCCAGCAGCCCAAGAATTGGGACAGGGGGCGAAAAACTGTTTTTT
CASSPRIGTGGEKLFF
>TRBJ1-4|-|once|TRBV5-4
TGTGCCAGCAGCTTGGGACGGATTAATGAAAAACTGTTTTTT
CASSLGRINEKLFF
>TRBJ1-4|TRBD1|-|TRBV5-1
TGCGCCAGCAGCTCGGACAGGCGGAATGAAAAACTGTTTTTT
CASSSDRRNEKLFF
>TRBJ2-5|TRBD2|-|TRBV5-1
TGCGCCAGCAGCCCACAGGACCCGGGGGGGGAGACCCAGTACTTC
CASSPQDPGGETQYF
>TRBJ1-5|-|-|TRBV10-3
TGTGCCATCAGTGAGGGGCTGTCCAATCAGCCCCAGCATTTT
CAISEGLSNQPQHF
>TRBJ2-1|-|-|TRBV5-6
TGTGCCAGCAGCCGGGACTTATACAATGAGCAGTTCTTC
CASSRDLYNEQFF
>TRBJ1-4|TRBD1|-|TRBV2
TGTGCCAGCAGTGCCGACAGGGGTTTGTGGGAAAAACTGTTTTTT
CASSADRGLWEKLFF
>TRBJ2-5|-|-|TRBV29-1
TGCAGCGTCTTGGACGACCAAGAGACCCAGTACTTC
CSVLDDQETQYF
>TRBJ2-7|TRBD1|-|TRBV4-3
TGCGCCAGCAGCCAAGATTACAGGGGCCTCTCCTACGAGCAGTACTTC
CASSQDYRGLSYEQYF
>TRBJ1-5|-|once|TRBV15
TGTGCCACCAGCAGAGGGGGACGGATTAGCAATCAGCCCCAGCATTTT
CATSRGGRISNQPQHF
>TRBJ1-5|TRBD1|once|TRBV28
TGTGCCAGCAGTTTGACAGGGAATCATCAGCCCCAGCATTTT
CASSLTGNHQPQHF
>TRBJ1-1|-|once|TRBV6-5
TGTGCCAGCAGTAATCGTATGAACACTGAAGCTTTCTTT
CASSNRMNTEAFF
>TRBJ2-7|-|-|TRBV6-6
TGTGCCAGCCCAACAAAGGAAGTCCGGGACGGTAACGAGCAGTACTTC
CASPTKEVRDGNEQYF
>TRBJ2-2|-|-|TRBV6-6
TGTGCCGGCTCGAAGGGGGGTTTGGCAACCGGGGAGCTGTTTTTT
CAGSKGGLATGELFF
>TRBJ2-6|-|once|TRBV5-8
TGTGCCAGCAGCCCATCGGTCAACTCTGGGGCCAACGTCCTGACTTTC
CASSPSVNSGANVLTF
>TRBJ1-4|-|-|TRBV18
TGTGCCAGCTCGTCCACAGGGTTTGCAACTAATGAAAAACTGTTTTTT
CASSSTGFATNEKLFF